This is a list of T cell receptor beta chains from one sample in a study of T-cell memory formation after mild COVID-19. TCRdb re-derived calls from the 5' RACE reads in MiXCR, one entry per CDR3 protein. The top ten clones hold around 12% of a sample with under 550,000 distinct CDR3 sequences, 15% to 20% of them seen once. The sequenced sample consisted of PBMCs or a T cell subset sorted from them (not recorded which). These receptors came from an adult woman who had mild COVID-19 (a few samples of this study predate the infection). Cell type and time point are not known. CDR3s include the opening cysteine and the closing phenylalanine or tryptophan. The D gene is left open where the match is weak. Only part of the rows carry a size: once, few, many, or a class if the clone is expanded.

v_call	cdr3_length	d_call	j_call	clone_size	cdr3_nt	cdr3_aa
TRBV5-1	15	TRBD1	TRBJ1-1	few	TGCGCCAGCAGCCTGGCGACGTCAGGGGGAACTGAAGCTTTCTTT	CASSLATSGGTEAFF
TRBV18	15	NA	TRBJ1-2	NA	TGTGCCAGCTCACCCTCCGGGGGCGAACGAGATGGCTACACCTTC	CASSPSGGERDGYTF
TRBV29-1	14	TRBD1	TRBJ2-2	few	TGCAGCGTTGTGGGACAGCTGAACACCGGGGAGCTGTTTTTT	CSVVGQLNTGELFF
TRBV25-1	15	NA	TRBJ2-3	NA	TGTGCCAGCAGGCCTGGGACCAGAGCGATAGATACGCAGTATTTT	CASRPGTRAIDTQYF
TRBV4-3	17	NA	TRBJ1-2	NA	TGCGCCAGCAGCCAAGGTCCAACAATGACGACTAACTATGGCTACACCTTC	CASSQGPTMTTNYGYTF
TRBV9	16	NA	TRBJ2-5	few	TGTGCCAGCAGCGTCTGGGGTAGCGGACCCCAAGAGACCCAGTACTTC	CASSVWGSGPQETQYF
TRBV7-2	13	NA	TRBJ2-3	NA	TGTGCCAGCAGCTCCCACCCAACAGATACGCAGTATTTT	CASSSHPTDTQYF
TRBV19	15	NA	TRBJ1-4	NA	TGTGCCACCGGGCCATTACAGGTCGATAATGAAAAACTGTTTTTT	CATGPLQVDNEKLFF
TRBV29-1	14	NA	TRBJ2-2	few	TGCAGCGTTGCCGGAGAGGCGGGCACCGGGGAGCTGTTTTTT	CSVAGEAGTGELFF
TRBV15	17	TRBD2	TRBJ2-3	NA	TGTGCCACCAGCAGAAGGGGAGGGGCATGGCCCACAGATACGCAGTATTTT	CATSRRGGAWPTDTQYF
TRBV7-2	14	NA	TRBJ1-2	NA	TGTGCCAGCAGCCCCAGGGCACAAAACTATGGCTACACCTTC	CASSPRAQNYGYTF
TRBV29-1	10	NA	TRBJ2-3	NA	TGCAGCGTTGGGCTAGATACGCAGTATTTT	CSVGLDTQYF
TRBV5-1	14	TRBD1	TRBJ1-1	few	TGCGCCAGCAGCCATGGGACAGTGAACACTGAAGCTTTCTTT	CASSHGTVNTEAFF
TRBV7-3	13	NA	TRBJ1-4	few	TGTGCCAGCAGCTTAGGGCCAAATGAAAAACTGTTTTTT	CASSLGPNEKLFF
TRBV3-1	13	NA	TRBJ1-2	NA	TGTGCCAGCAGCCAAGCAGGAAAATATGGCTACACCTTC	CASSQAGKYGYTF
TRBV6-5	15	NA	TRBJ2-1	few	TGTGCCAGCAGTTATCGTCAGGGCACTAAGGATGAGCAGTTCTTC	CASSYRQGTKDEQFF
TRBV6-2/TRBV6-3	14	NA	TRBJ1-6	NA	TGTGCCAGCAACCCCACCCGGCTGGGTTCACCCCTCCACTTT	CASNPTRLGSPLHF
TRBV12-3/TRBV12-4	15	NA	TRBJ2-5	few	TGTGCCAGCAGTTTTCGGGGGCACCCAGCGGAGACCCAGTACTTC	CASSFRGHPAETQYF
TRBV7-3	13	NA	TRBJ2-6	NA	TGTGCCACCTCCCCGGGTGGGGCCAACGTCCTGACTTTC	CATSPGGANVLTF
TRBV9	15	NA	TRBJ2-2	NA	TGTGCCAGCAGCGTAGACCCCTTCGACACCGGGGAGCTGTTTTTT	CASSVDPFDTGELFF
TRBV12-3/TRBV12-4	15	NA	TRBJ2-1	few	TGTGCCAGCAGTTTACGTTCTGGGCTTAACAATGAGCAGTTCTTC	CASSLRSGLNNEQFF
TRBV27	13	NA	TRBJ1-1	few	TGTGCCAGCAGTTTATCCCAGGGGACTGAAGCTTTCTTT	CASSLSQGTEAFF
TRBV5-1	14	NA	TRBJ1-1	NA	TGCGCCAGCAGCTTGTGGGGAGGGGAAACTGAAGCTTTCTTT	CASSLWGGETEAFF
TRBV12-3/TRBV12-4	11	NA	TRBJ2-1	NA	TGTGCCAGCTTACAGCAGGGTGAGCAGTTCTTC	CASLQQGEQFF
TRBV10-3	15	TRBD2	TRBJ2-5	NA	TGTGCCATCAGTGTGGGGACTAGCGCGCGGGAGACCCAGTACTTC	CAISVGTSARETQYF
TRBV7-3	15	TRBD2	TRBJ2-3	NA	TGTGCCAGCAGCTTAAAGCGGGGGGCAACAGATACGCAGTATTTT	CASSLKRGATDTQYF
TRBV7-2	14	TRBD2	TRBJ2-1	few	TGTGCCAGCAGCTTAGGGCCGGGGGGAATTGAGCAGTTCTTC	CASSLGPGGIEQFF
TRBV7-9	16	TRBD1	TRBJ2-1	NA	TGTGCCAGCAGCTCGTACACCGGGACAGGGGCCGAGGGGCAGTTCTTC	CASSSYTGTGAEGQFF
TRBV5-1	14	NA	TRBJ1-1	few	TGCGCCAGCAGCCCCCCCCTTATGGACACTGAAGCTTTCTTT	CASSPPLMDTEAFF
TRBV5-1	14	NA	TRBJ2-5	few	TGCGCCAGCAGCTTGGAAGGGCAGCTAGAGACCCAGTACTTC	CASSLEGQLETQYF
TRBV6-1	15	NA	TRBJ1-1	NA	TGTGCCAGCAGTGAATGGGGCGGGACGATAGTTGAAGCTTTCTTT	CASSEWGGTIVEAFF
TRBV27	15	NA	TRBJ1-5	few	TGTGCCAGCAGTTTAGACGGGGCGGGCAATCAGCCCCAGCATTTT	CASSLDGAGNQPQHF
TRBV4-3	21	TRBD2	TRBJ2-1	NA	TGCGCCAGCAGCCAAGAAAGAGGAGCGGGAGGGCCAAAAGGCTCCTACAATGAGCAGTTCTTC	CASSQERGAGGPKGSYNEQFF
TRBV20-1	14	NA	TRBJ2-6	NA	TGCAGTGCTAGTAAAGGTTCTGGGGCCAACGTCCTGACTTTC	CSASKGSGANVLTF
TRBV12-3/TRBV12-4	18	NA	TRBJ2-2	few	TGTGCCAGCAGTTTAGCGCCGCCAGGGTTTCTGAACACCGGGGAGCTGTTTTTT	CASSLAPPGFLNTGELFF
TRBV5-1	17	TRBD1	TRBJ2-7	NA	TGCGCCAGCAGACCGGGACAGGTTACGTTTGGGGCTGAGGAGCAGTACTTC	CASRPGQVTFGAEEQYF
TRBV12-3/TRBV12-4	13	NA	TRBJ1-1	NA	TGTGCCAGCAGTCGGAGCGGGGGAATTGAAGCTTTCTTT	CASSRSGGIEAFF
TRBV29-1	11	TRBD1	TRBJ1-1	NA	TGCAGCGTCGGGACAGGGCCTGAAGCTTTCTTT	CSVGTGPEAFF
TRBV5-1	13	NA	TRBJ2-5	NA	TGCGCCAGCAGCTTTGGCTCAAAAGAGACCCAGTACTTC	CASSFGSKETQYF
TRBV20-1	14	NA	TRBJ1-1	NA	TGCAGTGCTCCTTTCGATGACGGGGGCACTGAAGCTTTCTTT	CSAPFDDGGTEAFF